The present T cell receptor beta chain was sequenced within a study of blood T cells in healthy people across ages. Each of the donors had 8 to 10 milliliters of peripheral blood drawn into EDTA-treated Vacutainer tubes. Samples each yielded at least 5.5 micrograms of total RNA. Combining a sample-barcoded 5' primer with a J-beta primer mix, a second PCR ran for 7 to 11 cycles. Every individual sample yielded 3 million or more paired-end reads (each containing CDR3). MiXCR, run by TCRdb on the 5' RACE reads, gives a single entry per CDR3 protein. The table lists about 640,000 distinct CDR3 sequences, roughly three fifths of them singletons, with more than 35% in the top ten. In this sample, this clonotype turned up a few times. The V gene lost 4 bases and the J gene lost 5 bases, with 18 bases spanning the gap. CDR1 is DFQATT and CDR2 is SNEGSKA in the germline V gene (reference sequence). There are 15 residues in the CDR3.

This receptor was taken from a man in his 60s in good health. Sequenced material: blood. The chain couples TRBV20-1 to TRBJ2-4; possibly TRBD2 for D (6 bases). The CDR3 region has the DNA TGCAGTGCTATCACTAGCCCGTCCCCCGAAAACATTCAGTACTTC. It encodes CSAITSPSPENIQYF.